The text below deals with one TCR beta chain. This sample was included in a study of PD-1 blockade in classical Hodgkin lymphoma. Trimming shortened V by 7 bases and J by 2 bases, and 12 bases separated the two germline ends. The CDR3 contains 14 residues. Germline V gene sequence: CDR1 MNHEY, CDR2 SMNVEV (reference sequence). Only in-frame clones appear in the TCRdb table, and some are missing; sequencing was by immunoSEQ multiplex PCR. Of about 5,000 clones in the sample, 63% are singletons; the top ten hold approximately 60%. With no exception, relapse followed autologous stem cell transplantation in all patients, and brentuximab vedotin exposure varied.

This receptor was identified in a human donor with classical Hodgkin lymphoma. The V and J genes are TRBV27 and TRBJ1-5; D unclear. Sample: peripheral blood mononuclear cells (PBMCs), taken at baseline. The CDR3 DNA sequence: TGTGCCAGCATGGCCGGAGGTGGCAATCAGCCCCAGCATTTT. This gives the protein CASMAGGGNQPQHF.